This T cell receptor beta chain was documented in a study of blood T cell repertoires in COVID-19 (TCRdb year 2020). For context, the study as a whole: The collaborator samples originated in the United States, Italy and Spain and spanned the acute and convalescent phases of COVID-19. The material from the prospective study consisted of cDNA or gDNA derived from T cells, B-cell-depleted T cells, or PBMCs. Subjects who had been exposed to COVID-19, were actively infected with it, or had recovered from it provided the deeply sampled blood TCRbeta repertoires that made up the dataset. The repertoires were released in a freely available public database intended as a resource for research on the immune response to SARS-CoV-2. The samples were drawn from two sources: the first 160 participants of the ongoing ImmuneRACE study, and some 1,300 subjects contributed by 6 global collaborators. A de-identified subject ID, COVID-19 status, age in years and sex were almost always included in the sample metadata. Where HLA class I and class II types were available, the types were taken from metadata supplied by the sample provider, not from assay-based typing.

The immunoSEQ Assay, a bias-controlled multiplex PCR, was used to amplify TCRbeta CDR3 regions from genomic DNA. Per the source publication's procedure: Nucleated cell counts per sample were estimated from amplification of reference gene primers within the assay. Sequence reads were collapsed and filtered to measure the absolute abundance of every unique TCRbeta CDR3 rearrangement. For each sample, productive Simpson clonality was calculated by taking the square root of Simpson's diversity index across productive rearrangements. TCRdb mirrors the immuneACCESS table, restricted to in-frame sequences. Some clones are absent from its copies; in checked studies, under half trace to an unresolved V gene, and the reason for the others is unknown. That table is the source of V, J and clone size, and D and trimming were worked out from the DNA. Here the sample has some 250,000 clones; about 86% occur a single time. Roughly 3.5% of the sample belongs to the ten largest clones.

Results and caveats for the whole study, not just this receptor: The quantity of clinical and demographic metadata differed by source and by participant and was supplied without curation.

In regard to this clone: It lacks a known antigen. No quality values exist for individual bases; no much larger clone is one base distant.

Participants in the prospective study were aged about 18 to 95 years, lived in approximately 26 United States geographic areas, and enrolled through a virtual design. Cohort assignment in the prospective study relied on participant-reported clinical history from a screening survey and a study questionnaire. Mobile phlebotomists in the prospective study collected whole blood, serum and a nasopharyngeal or oropharyngeal swab from every participant. Over a roughly 2-month period, participants in the prospective study had the option of providing additional blood draws and questionnaires. Before DNA extraction, prospective study blood samples were shipped either frozen or at room temperature. Sequencing was carried out using PBMCs or T cells enriched from blood (not recorded which). The origin of this receptor is a woman aged 40 to 55 with acute COVID-19.

The CDR3 is CASSLGPFGTSGKNEQFF. Here is the DNA: TGCGCCAGCAGTCTGGGGCCATTCGGGACTAGCGGGAAAAATGAGCAGTTCTTC. This receptor chain uses TRBV5-1 and TRBJ2-1, and 13 junctional nucleotides match TRBD2. CDR1 and CDR2 are drawn from the germline V gene: SGHRS, YFSETQ. V is cut back by 5 bases and J by 7 bases, with 15 bases in the junction unmatched. The CDR3 starts with the cysteine, ends with the phenylalanine, and has 18 residues. Of all the DNA, just the CDR3 is kept, 54 bases in frame from base 1.